The clone carrying this TCR beta chain has a handful of counts. The record originates from a study of control samples from healthy donors and cancer patients. The V gene end was trimmed by 0 bases and the J gene end by 4 bases; junction bases not matched to a gene: 0. The CDR3 runs to 14 residues. Germline loops: CDR1 MNHEY, CDR2 SVGAGI. Produced via immunoSEQ multiplex PCR; TCRdb's table is partial and in-frame only. The sample contains 150,000 to 200,000 clones, 88% of which appear only once. This sequence joins TRBV6-5 and TRBJ1-2, with 9 bases aligning to TRBD1. The sequence was obtained from a young man in good health. Material for sequencing was blood. The CDR3, as DNA: TGTGCCAGCAGTTACTCGACAGGGGGCTATGGCTACACCTTC. Its translation is CASSYSTGGYGYTF.